The following is a TCR delta chain sequence with its context. TCRdb lists the protein of a much larger clone for this DNA, which differs at residue 12, so this is likely a read error; the protein given here is translated from the DNA itself. These data are taken from a study of γδ T cells in repeated Plasmodium falciparum infection. Between the trimmed V and J ends, which lost 0 bases and 0 bases, there was a span of 24 bases. The germline V gene has CDR1 TSESDYY and CDR2 QEAYKQQN. The CDR3 consists of 20 residues. Bulk repertoires came from Vgamma9/Vdelta2+ or Vdelta2-negative gammadelta T cells flow-sorted from PBMC. TCRdb reapplied CATT to the multiplex PCR reads. The profile shows around 50,000 delta-chain clones, approximately 1.5% of them singletons.

The source is a pool of human donors (malaria-infected and uninfected, not separated). The sample consisted of gamma-delta T cells from blood. V and J are TRAV38-2/DV8 and TRDJ1; maybe TRDD3 (5 bases). CDR3 bases: TGTGCTTATAGGAGCGCGCCGGGGGTCCACTCCCTTTGGTACACCGATAAACTCATCTTT. It yields the protein CAYRSAPGVHSLWYTDKLIF.